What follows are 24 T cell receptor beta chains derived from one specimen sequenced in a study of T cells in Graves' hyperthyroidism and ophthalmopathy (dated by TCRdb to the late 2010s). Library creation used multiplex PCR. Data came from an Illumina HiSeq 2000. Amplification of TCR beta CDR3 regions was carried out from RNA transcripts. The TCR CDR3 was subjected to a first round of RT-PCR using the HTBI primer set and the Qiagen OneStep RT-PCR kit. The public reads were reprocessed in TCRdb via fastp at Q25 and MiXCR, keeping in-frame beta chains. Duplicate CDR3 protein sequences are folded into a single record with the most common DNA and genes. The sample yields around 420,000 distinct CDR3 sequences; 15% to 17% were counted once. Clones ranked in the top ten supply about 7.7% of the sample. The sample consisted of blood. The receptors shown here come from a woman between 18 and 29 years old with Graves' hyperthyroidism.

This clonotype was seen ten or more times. The DNA for the CDR3 is TGTGCCACCCTTAGCGGGGGGTACAATGAGCAGTTCTTC. Protein sequence: CATLSGGYNEQFF. The genes are TRBV2 and TRBJ2-1; 10 bases match TRBD2. This CDR3 has 13 amino acids. CDR1 is SNHLY and CDR2 is FYNNEI in the germline V gene. The V gene end was trimmed by 10 bases and the J gene end by 4 bases; junction bases not matched to a gene: 4. Full variable domain (remainder filled in from reference TRBV2 and TRBJ2-1): EPEVTQTPSHQVTQMGQEVILRCVPISNHLYFYWYRQILGQKVEFLVSFYNNEISEKSEIFDDQFSVERPDGSNFTLKIRSTKLEDSAMYFCATLSGGYNEQFFGPGTRLTVL.

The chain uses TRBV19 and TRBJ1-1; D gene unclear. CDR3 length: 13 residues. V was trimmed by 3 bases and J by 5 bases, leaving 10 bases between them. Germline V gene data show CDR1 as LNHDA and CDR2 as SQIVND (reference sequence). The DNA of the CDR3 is TGTGCCAGTAGTATCCAGGAGCAGACTGAAGCTTTCTTT. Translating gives CASSIQEQTEAFF. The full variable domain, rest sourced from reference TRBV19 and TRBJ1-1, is DGGITQSPKYLFRKEGQNVTLSCEQNLNHDAMYWYRQDPGQGLRLIYYSQIVNDFQKGDIAEGYSVSREKKESFPLTVTSAQKNPTAFYLCASSIQEQTEAFFGQGTRLTVV.

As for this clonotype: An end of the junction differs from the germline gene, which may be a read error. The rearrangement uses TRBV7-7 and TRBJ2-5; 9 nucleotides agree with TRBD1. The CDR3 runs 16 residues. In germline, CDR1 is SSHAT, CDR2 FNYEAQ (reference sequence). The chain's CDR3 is CASSPVGTGSRETQYF. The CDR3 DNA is TGTGCTAGCAGCCCGGTAGGGACAGGGAGCCGGGAGACCCAGTACTTC.

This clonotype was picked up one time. The CDR3 sequence: CASSSGQGTGETQYF. CDR3 bases: TGTGCCAGCAGTTCCGGACAGGGGACCGGTGAGACCCAGTACTTC. The V call is TRBV6-9, the J call TRBJ2-5; 9 bases map to TRBD1. Germline V CDR1 and CDR2: MNHGY, SVAAGI. V dropped 4 bases and J dropped 5; count of bases not matched to a gene: 8. There are 15 residues in the CDR3.

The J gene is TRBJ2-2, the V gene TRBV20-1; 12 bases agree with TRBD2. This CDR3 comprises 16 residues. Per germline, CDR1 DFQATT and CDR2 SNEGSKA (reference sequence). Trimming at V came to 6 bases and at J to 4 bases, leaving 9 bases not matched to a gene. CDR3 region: CSAGRGTSGRTGELFF. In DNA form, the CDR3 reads TGCAGTGCGGGGAGAGGGACTAGCGGGCGCACCGGGGAGCTGTTTTTT.

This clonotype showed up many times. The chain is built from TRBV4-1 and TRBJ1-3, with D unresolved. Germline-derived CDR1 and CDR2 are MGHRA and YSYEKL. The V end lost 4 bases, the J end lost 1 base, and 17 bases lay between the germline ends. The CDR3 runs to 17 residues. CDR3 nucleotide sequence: TGCGCCAGCAGCCCAGCTGTCTTCGCTGGTTCTGGAAACACCATATATTTT. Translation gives CASSPAVFAGSGNTIYF.

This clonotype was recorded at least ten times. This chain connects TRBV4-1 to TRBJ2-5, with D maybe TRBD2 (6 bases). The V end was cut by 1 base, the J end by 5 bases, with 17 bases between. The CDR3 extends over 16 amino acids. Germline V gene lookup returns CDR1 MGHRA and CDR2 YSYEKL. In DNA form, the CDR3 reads TGCGCCAGCAGCCAAGTCGGGGGACGGGGTTGGGAGACCCAGTACTTC. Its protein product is CASSQVGGRGWETQYF.

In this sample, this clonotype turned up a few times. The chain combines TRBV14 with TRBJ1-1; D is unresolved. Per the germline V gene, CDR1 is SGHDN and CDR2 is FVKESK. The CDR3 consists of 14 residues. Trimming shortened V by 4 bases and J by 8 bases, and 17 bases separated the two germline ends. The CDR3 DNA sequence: TGTGCCAGCAGCCGCCTAGGTATCCAAATCGAAGCTTTCTTT. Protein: CASSRLGIQIEAFF.

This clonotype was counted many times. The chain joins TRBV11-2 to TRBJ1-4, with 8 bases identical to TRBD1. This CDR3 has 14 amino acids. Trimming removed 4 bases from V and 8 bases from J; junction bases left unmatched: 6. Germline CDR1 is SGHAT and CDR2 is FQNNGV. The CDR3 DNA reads TGTGCCAGCAGCTCAGGACAGGGCGGAGAAAAACTGTTTTTT. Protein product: CASSSGQGGEKLFF.

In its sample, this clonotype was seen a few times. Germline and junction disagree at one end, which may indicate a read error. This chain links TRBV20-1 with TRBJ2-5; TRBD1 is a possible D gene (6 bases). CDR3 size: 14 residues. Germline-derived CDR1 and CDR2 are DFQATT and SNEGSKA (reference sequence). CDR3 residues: CSARQGGGQGTQYF. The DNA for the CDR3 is TGCAGTGCTAGACAAGGGGGTGGGCAAGGGACCCAGTACTTC.

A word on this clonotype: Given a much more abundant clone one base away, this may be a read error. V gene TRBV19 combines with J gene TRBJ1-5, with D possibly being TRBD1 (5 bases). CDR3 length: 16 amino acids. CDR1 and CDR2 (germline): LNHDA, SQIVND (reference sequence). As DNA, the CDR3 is TGTGCCAGTACCAAAACCGGGACGGTGAGCAATCAGCCCCTGCATTTT. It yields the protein CASTKTGTVSNQPLHF.

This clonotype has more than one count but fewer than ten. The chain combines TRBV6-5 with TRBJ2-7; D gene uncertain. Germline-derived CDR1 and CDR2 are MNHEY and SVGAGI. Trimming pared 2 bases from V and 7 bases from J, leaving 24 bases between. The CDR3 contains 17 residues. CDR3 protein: CASSYESASGVPREQYF. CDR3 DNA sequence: TGTGCCAGCAGTTACGAAAGCGCTAGTGGCGTTCCGAGGGAGCAGTACTTC.

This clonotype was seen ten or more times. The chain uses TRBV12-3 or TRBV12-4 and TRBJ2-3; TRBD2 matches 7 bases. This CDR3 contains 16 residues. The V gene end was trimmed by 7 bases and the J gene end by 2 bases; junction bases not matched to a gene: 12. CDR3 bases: TGTGCCAGCACGGGGACTATCCAATCCGTCACAGATACGCAGTATTTT. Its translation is CASTGTIQSVTDTQYF.

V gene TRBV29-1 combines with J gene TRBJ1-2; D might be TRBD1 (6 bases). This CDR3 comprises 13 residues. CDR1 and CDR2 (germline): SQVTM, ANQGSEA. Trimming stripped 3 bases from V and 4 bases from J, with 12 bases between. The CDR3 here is CSVEGAWGYGYTF. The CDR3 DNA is TGCAGCGTTGAGGGGGCGTGGGGCTATGGCTACACCTTC.

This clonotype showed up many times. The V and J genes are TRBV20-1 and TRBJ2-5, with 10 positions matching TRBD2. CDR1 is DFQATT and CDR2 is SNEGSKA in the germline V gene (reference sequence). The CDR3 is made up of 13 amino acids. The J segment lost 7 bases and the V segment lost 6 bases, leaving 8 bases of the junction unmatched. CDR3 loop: CSAKLAGSGTQYF. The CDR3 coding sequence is TGCAGTGCGAAACTAGCGGGGAGCGGGACCCAGTACTTC.

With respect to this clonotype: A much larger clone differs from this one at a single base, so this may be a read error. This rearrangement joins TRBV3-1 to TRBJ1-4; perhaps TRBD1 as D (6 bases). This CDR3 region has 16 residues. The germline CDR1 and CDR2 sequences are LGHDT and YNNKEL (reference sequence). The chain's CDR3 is CASSQRDTSTNEKLSF. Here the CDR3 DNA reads TGTGCCAGCAGCCAGAGGGACACTTCAACTAATGAAAAACTGTCTTTT.

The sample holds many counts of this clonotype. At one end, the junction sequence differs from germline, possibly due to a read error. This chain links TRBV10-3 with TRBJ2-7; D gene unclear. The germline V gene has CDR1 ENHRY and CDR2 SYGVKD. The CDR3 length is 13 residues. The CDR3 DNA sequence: TGTGCCATCAGTCCAGGCCGCTCCCACGAGCAGTACTTC. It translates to CAISPGRSHEQYF.

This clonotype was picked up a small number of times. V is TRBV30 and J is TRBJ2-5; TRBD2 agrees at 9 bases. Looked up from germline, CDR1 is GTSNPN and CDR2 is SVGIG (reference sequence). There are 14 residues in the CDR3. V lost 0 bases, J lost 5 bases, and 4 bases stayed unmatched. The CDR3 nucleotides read TGTGCCTGGAGTGTAGCGGGAGGTGGGGAGACCCAGTACTTC. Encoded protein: CAWSVAGGGETQYF.

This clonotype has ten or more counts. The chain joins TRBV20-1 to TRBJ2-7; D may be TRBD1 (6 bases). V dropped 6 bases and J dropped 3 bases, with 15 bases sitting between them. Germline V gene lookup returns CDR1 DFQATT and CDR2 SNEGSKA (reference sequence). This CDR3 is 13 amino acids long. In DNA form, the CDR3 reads TGCAGTGCAACCGGGACAATTTTCTACGAGCAGTACTTC. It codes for CSATGTIFYEQYF.

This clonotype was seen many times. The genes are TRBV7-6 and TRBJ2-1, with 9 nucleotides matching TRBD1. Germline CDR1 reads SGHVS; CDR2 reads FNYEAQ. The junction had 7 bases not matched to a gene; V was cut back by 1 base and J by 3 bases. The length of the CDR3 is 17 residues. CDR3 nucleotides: TGTGCCAGCAGCTTAGTAGGTCCGGGACAGGGCTACAATGAGCAGTTCTTC. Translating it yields CASSLVGPGQGYNEQFF.

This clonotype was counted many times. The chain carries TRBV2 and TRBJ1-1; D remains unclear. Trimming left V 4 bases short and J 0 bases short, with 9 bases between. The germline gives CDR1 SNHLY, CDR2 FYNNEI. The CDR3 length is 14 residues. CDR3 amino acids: CASSVEGMNTEAFF. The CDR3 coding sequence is TGTGCCAGCAGTGTGGAAGGTATGAACACTGAAGCTTTCTTT. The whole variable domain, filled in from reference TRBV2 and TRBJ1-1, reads EPEVTQTPSHQVTQMGQEVILRCVPISNHLYFYWYRQILGQKVEFLVSFYNNEISEKSEIFDDQFSVERPDGSNFTLKIRSTKLEDSAMYFCASSVEGMNTEAFFGQGTRLTVV.

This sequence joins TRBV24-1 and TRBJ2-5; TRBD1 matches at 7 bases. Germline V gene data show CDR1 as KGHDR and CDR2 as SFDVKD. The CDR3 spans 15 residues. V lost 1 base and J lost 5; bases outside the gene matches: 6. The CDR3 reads CATSDFTGARETQYF. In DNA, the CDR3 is TGTGCCACCAGTGATTTTACAGGGGCGAGGGAGACCCAGTACTTC.

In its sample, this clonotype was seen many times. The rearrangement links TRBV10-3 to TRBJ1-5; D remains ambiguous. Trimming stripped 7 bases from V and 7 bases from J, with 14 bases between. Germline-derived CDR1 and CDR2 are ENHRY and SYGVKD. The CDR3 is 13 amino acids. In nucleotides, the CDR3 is TGTGCCATCAAAGGTGCAGGAGGGCAGCCCCAGCATTTT. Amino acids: CAIKGAGGQPQHF.

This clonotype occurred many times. The chain's CDR3 is CASFGQGQETQYF. CDR3 coding DNA: TGTGCCAGCTTCGGACAGGGCCAAGAGACCCAGTACTTC. The V and J genes are TRBV7-9 and TRBJ2-5; 8 positions agree with TRBD1. The CDR3 has 13 amino acids. V gave up 8 bases and J gave up 1 base; unmatched junction bases: 3. Germline V CDR1 and CDR2: SEHNR, FQNEAQ (reference sequence).